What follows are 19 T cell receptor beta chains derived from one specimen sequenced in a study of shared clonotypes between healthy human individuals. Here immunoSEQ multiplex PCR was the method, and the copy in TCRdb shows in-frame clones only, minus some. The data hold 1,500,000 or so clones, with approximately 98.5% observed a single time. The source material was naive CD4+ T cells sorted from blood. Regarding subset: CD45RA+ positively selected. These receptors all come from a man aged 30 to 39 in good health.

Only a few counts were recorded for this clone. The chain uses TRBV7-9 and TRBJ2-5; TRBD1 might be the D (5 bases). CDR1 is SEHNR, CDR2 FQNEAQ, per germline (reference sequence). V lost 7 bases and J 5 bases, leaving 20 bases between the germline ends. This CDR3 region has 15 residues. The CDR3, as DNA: TGTGCCAGCACCCTCAGGGAATCAGGAATCGAGACCCAGTACTTC. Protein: CASTLRESGIETQYF. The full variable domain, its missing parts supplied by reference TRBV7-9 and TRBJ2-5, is DTGVSQNPRHKITKRGQNVTFRCDPISEHNRLYWYRQTLGQGPEFLTYFQNEAQLEKSRLLSDRFSAERPKGSFSTLEIQRTEQGDSAMYLCASTLRESGIETQYFGPGTRLLVL.

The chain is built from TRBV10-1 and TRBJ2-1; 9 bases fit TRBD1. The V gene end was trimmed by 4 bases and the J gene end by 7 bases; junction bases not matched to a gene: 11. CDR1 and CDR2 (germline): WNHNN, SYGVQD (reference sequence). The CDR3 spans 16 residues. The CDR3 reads CASSVARDRAWNEQFF. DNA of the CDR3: TGCGCCAGCAGTGTGGCCCGGGACAGGGCTTGGAATGAGCAGTTCTTC.

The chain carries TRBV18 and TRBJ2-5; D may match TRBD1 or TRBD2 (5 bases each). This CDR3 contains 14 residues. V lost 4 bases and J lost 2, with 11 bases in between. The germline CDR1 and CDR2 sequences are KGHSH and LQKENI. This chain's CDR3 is CASSHRDGQETQYF. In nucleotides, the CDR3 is TGTGCCAGCTCACACCGGGACGGACAAGAGACCCAGTACTTC.

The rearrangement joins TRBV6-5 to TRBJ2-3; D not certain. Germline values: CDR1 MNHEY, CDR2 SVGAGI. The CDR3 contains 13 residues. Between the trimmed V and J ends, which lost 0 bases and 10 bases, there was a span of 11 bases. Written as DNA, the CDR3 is TGTGCCAGCAGTTACTCGACACCCTTTTCGCAGTATTTT. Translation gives CASSYSTPFSQYF.

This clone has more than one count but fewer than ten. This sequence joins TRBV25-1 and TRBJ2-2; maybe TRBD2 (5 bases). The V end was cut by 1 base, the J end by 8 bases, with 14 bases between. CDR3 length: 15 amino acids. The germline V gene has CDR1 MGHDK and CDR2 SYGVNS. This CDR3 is CASSESGLTGGELFF. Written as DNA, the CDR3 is TGTGCCAGCAGTGAATCTGGACTCACCGGTGGGGAGCTGTTTTTT.

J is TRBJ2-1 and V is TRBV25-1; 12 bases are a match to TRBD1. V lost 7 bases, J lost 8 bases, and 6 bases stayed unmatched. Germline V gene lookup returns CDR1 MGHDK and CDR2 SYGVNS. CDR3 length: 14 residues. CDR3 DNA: TGTGCCAGCAAGGGGACAGGGGGCATGTATGAGCAGTTCTTC. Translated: CASKGTGGMYEQFF.

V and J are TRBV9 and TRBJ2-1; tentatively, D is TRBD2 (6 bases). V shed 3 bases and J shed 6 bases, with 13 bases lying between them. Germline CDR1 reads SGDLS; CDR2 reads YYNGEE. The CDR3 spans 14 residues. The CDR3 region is CASSATGLVNEQFF. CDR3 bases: TGTGCCAGCAGCGCGACGGGACTCGTCAATGAGCAGTTCTTC. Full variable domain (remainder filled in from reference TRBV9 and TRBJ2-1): DSGVTQTPKHLITATGQRVTLRCSPRSGDLSVYWYQQSLDQGLQFLIQYYNGEERAKGNILERFSAQQFPDLHSELNLSSLELGDSALYFCASSATGLVNEQFFGPGTRLTVL.

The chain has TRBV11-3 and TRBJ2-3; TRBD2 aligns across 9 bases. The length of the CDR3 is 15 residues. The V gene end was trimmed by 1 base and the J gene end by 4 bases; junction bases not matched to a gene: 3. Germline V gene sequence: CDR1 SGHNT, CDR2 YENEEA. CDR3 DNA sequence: TGTGCCAGCAGCTTAGGGACTAGCGAAGCAGATACGCAGTATTTT. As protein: CASSLGTSEADTQYF.

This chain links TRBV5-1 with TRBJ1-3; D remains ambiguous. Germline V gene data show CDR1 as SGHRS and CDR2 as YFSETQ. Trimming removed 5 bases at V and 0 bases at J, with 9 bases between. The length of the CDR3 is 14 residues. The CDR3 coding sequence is TGCGCCAGCAGTAAGGCCTCCTCTGGAAACACCATATATTTT. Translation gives CASSKASSGNTIYF.

In DNA form, the CDR3 reads TGTGCCAGCTCAGCTACGGCGGATACGCAGTATTTT. Protein sequence: CASSATADTQYF. The J gene is TRBJ2-3, the V gene TRBV18; D is unresolved. V was trimmed by 5 bases and J by 6 bases, leaving 9 bases between them. The CDR3 is 12 amino acids. Germline CDR1 and CDR2: KGHSH and LQKENI.

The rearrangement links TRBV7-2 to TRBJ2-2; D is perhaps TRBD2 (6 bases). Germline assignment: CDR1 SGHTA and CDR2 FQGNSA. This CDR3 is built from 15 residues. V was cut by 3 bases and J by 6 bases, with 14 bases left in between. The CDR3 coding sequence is TGTGCCAGCAGCTTTGACGGGAGAAGAGCCGGGGAGCTGTTTTTT. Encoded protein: CASSFDGRRAGELFF.

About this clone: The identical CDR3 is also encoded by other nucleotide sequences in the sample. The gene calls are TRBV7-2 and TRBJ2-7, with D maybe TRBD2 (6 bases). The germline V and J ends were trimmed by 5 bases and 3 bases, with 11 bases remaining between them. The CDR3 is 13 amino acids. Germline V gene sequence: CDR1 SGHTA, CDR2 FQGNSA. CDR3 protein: CASSPRAGYEQYF. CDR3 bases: TGTGCCAGCAGCCCTCGAGCGGGCTACGAGCAGTACTTC.

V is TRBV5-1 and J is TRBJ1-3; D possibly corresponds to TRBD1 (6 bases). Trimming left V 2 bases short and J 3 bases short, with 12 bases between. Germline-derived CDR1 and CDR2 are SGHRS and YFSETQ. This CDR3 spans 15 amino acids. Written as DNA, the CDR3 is TGCGCCAGCAGCTTCGTGGGGGCGCGTGGAAACACCATATATTTT. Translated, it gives CASSFVGARGNTIYF. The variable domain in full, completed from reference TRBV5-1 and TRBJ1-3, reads KAGVTQTPRYLIKTRGQQVTLSCSPISGHRSVSWYQQTPGQGLQFLFEYFSETQRNKGNFPGRFSGRQFSNSRSEMNVSTLELGDSALYLCASSFVGARGNTIYFGEGSWLTVV.

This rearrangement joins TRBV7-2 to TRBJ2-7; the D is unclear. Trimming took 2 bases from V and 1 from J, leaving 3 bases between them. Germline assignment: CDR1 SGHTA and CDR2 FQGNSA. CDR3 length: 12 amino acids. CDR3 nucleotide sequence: TGTGCCAGCAGCTTACCTTCCTACGAGCAGTACTTC. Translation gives CASSLPSYEQYF.

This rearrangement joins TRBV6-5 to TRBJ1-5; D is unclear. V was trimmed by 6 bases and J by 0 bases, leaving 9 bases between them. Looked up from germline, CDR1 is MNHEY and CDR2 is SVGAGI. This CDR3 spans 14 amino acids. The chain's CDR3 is CASSPTYSNQPQHF. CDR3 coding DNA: TGTGCCAGCAGCCCTACCTATAGCAATCAGCCCCAGCATTTT.

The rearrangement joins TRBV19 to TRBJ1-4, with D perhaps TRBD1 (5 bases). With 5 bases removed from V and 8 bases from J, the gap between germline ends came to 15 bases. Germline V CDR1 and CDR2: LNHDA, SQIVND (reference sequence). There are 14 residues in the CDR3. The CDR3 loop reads CASSPQGGVEKLFF. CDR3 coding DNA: TGTGCCAGTAGTCCTCAGGGAGGAGTCGAAAAACTGTTTTTT.

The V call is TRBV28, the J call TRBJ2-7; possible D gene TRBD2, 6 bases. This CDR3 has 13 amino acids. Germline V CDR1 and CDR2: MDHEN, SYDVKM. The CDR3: CGSGEAGIYEQYF. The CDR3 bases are TGTGGAAGTGGGGAGGCGGGAATTTACGAGCAGTACTTC.

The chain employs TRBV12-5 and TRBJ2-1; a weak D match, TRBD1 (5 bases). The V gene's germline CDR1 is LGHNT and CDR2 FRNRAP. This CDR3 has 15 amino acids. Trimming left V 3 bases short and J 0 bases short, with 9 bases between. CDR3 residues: CASGLRGTSYNEQFF. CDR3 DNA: TGTGCTAGTGGTTTAAGGGGAACCTCCTACAATGAGCAGTTCTTC.

The CDR3 spells CATSRDAGYEQYF. CDR3 nucleotides: TGTGCCACCAGCAGAGATGCAGGCTACGAGCAGTACTTC. The chain recombines TRBV15 with TRBJ2-7; D ambiguous. This CDR3 spans 13 amino acids. V lost 0 bases to trimming and J lost 3 bases, with 6 bases between them. The germline V gene encodes CDR1 LNHNV and CDR2 YYDKDF (reference sequence).